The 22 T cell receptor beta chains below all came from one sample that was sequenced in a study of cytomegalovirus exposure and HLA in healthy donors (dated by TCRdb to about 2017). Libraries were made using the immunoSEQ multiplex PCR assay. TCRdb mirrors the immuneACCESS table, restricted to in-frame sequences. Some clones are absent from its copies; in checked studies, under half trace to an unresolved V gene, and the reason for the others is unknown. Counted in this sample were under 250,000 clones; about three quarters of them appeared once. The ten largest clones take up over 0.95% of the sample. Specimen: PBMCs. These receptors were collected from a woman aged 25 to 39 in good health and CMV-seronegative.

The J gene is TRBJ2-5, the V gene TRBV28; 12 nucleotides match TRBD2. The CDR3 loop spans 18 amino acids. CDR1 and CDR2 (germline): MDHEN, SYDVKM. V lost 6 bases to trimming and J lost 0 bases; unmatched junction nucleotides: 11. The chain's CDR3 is CASSYRGLAGIDQETQYF. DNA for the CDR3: TGTGCCAGCAGCTACCGTGGACTAGCGGGGATAGACCAAGAGACCCAGTACTTC.

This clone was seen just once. CDR3 sequence: CASGLGGSTEAFF. Written as DNA, the CDR3 is TGTGCCAGCGGGCTGGGGGGGTCCACTGAAGCTTTCTTT. V is TRBV25-1 and J is TRBJ1-1; a possible D gene is TRBD1 (5 bases). The germline V gene encodes CDR1 MGHDK and CDR2 SYGVNS. The CDR3 totals 13 residues. Trimming removed 8 bases at V and 4 bases at J, with 14 bases between.

The CDR3 DNA reads as TGTGCCAGCAGTTCGGGGTTTCGGGAGACCCAGTACTTC. Encoded protein: CASSSGFRETQYF. V is TRBV6-5 and J is TRBJ2-5; tentative D call: TRBD2 (5 bases). This CDR3 spans 13 amino acids. V lost 4 bases, J lost 5 bases, and 11 bases lay in between. Germline V gene data show CDR1 as MNHEY and CDR2 as SVGAGI.

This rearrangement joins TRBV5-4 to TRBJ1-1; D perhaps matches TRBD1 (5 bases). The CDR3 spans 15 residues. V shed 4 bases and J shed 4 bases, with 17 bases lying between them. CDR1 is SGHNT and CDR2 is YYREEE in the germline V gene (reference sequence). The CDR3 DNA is TGTGCCAGCAGCCCGGATCTCATAGGGGCCACTGAAGCTTTCTTT. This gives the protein CASSPDLIGATEAFF.

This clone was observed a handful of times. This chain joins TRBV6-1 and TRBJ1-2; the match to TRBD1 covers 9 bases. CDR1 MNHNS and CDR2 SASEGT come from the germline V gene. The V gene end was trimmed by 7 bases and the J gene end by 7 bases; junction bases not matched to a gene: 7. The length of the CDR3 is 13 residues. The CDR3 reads CASNSQGAGGYTF. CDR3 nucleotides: TGTGCCAGCAACTCACAGGGGGCCGGTGGCTACACCTTC.

CDR3 nucleotides: TGTGCCAGCAGTCCCCGGGGTGGGAATCAGCCCCAGCATTTT. Protein sequence: CASSPRGGNQPQHF. The rearrangement uses TRBV6-1 and TRBJ1-5; D unresolved. CDR1 MNHNS and CDR2 SASEGT come from the germline V gene. Trimming left V 5 bases short and J 4 bases short, with 12 bases between. This CDR3 is built from 14 residues.

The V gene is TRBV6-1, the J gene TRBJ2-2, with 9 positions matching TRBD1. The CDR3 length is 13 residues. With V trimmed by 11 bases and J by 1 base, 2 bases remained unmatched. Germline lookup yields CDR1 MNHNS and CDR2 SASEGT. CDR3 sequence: CALDRGNTGELFF. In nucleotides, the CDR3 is TGTGCCCTGGACAGGGGGAACACCGGGGAGCTGTTTTTT.

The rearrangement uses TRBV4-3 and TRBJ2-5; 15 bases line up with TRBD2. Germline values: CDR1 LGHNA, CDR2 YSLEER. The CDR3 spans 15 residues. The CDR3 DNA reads TGCGCGACCCGCGGGGGACTAGCGGGGGGAGAGACCCAGTACTTC. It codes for CATRGGLAGGETQYF.

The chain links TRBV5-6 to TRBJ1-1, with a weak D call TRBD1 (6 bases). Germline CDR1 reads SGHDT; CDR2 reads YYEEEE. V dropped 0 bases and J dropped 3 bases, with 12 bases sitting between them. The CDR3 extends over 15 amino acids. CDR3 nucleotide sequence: TGTGCCAGCAGCTTGGGTGGGGGCTCGGACACTGAAGCTTTCTTT. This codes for CASSLGGGSDTEAFF.

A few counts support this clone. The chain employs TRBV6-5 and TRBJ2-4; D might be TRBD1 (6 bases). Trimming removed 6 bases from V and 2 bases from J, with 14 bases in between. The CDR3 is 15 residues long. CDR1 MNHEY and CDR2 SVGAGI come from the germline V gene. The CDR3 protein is CASRGALDTKNIQYF. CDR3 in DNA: TGTGCCAGCAGGGGGGCCTTGGATACCAAAAACATTCAGTACTTC.

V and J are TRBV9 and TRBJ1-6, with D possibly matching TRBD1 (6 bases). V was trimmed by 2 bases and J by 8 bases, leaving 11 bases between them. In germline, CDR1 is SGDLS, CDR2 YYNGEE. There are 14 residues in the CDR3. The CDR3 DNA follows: TGTGCCAGCAGCGTCTTACAGGGTGATTCACCCCTCCACTTT. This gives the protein CASSVLQGDSPLHF.

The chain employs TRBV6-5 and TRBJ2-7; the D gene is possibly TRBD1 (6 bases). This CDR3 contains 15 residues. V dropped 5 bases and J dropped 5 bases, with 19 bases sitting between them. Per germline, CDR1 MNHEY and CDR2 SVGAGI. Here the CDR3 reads CASSRLPTGYDEQYF. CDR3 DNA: TGTGCCAGCAGTCGCCTCCCGACAGGATATGACGAGCAGTACTTC.

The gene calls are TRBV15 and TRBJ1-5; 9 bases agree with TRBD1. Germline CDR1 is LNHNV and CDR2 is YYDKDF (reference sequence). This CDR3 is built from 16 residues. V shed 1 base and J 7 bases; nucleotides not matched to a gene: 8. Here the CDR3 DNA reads TGTGCCACCAGCAGAGCCAGGACAGGGGTTCGCCAGCCCCAGCATTTT. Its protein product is CATSRARTGVRQPQHF.

For the CDR3, the DNA is TGCAGCGTTGGGGCGGTCCGGGAGCACAATGAGCAGTTCTTC. Translating it yields CSVGAVREHNEQFF. V usage is TRBV29-1 and J usage is TRBJ2-1; weak D call: TRBD2 (6 bases). The germline V gene encodes CDR1 SQVTM and CDR2 ANQGSEA. Trimming removed 4 bases from V and 5 bases from J, with 15 bases in between. This CDR3 has 14 residues.

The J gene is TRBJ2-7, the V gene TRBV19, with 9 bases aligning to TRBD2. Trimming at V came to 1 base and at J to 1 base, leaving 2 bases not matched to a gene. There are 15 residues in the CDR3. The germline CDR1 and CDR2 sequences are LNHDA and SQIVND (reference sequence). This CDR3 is CASSIGSGGSYEQYF. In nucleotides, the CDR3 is TGTGCCAGTAGTATAGGTAGCGGGGGATCCTACGAGCAGTACTTC.

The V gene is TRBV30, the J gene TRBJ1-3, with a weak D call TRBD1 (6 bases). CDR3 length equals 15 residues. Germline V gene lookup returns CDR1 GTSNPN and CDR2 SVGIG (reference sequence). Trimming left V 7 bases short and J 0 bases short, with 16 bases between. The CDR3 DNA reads TGTGCCTTAACCGGGGGGCTTAGCTCTGGAAACACCATATATTTT. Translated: CALTGGLSSGNTIYF.

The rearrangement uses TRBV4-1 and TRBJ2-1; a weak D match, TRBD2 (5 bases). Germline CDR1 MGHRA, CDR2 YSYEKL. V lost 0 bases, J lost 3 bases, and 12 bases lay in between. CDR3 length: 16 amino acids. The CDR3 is CASSQEDRGGYNEQFF. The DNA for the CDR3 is TGCGCCAGCAGCCAAGAGGACCGCGGAGGCTACAATGAGCAGTTCTTC.

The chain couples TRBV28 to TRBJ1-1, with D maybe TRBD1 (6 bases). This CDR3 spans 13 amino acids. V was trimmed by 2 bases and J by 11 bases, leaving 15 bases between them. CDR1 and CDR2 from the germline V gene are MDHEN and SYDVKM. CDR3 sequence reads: CASSLQGGVSAFF. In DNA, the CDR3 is TGTGCCAGCAGTTTACAAGGGGGAGTAAGTGCTTTCTTT.

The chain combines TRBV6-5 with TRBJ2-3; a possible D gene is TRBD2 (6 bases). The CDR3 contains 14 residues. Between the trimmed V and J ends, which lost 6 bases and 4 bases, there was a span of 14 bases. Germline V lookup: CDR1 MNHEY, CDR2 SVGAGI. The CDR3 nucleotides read TGTGCCAGCAGCCCTTGGCGGGGCGCAGATACGCAGTATTTT. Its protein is CASSPWRGADTQYF.

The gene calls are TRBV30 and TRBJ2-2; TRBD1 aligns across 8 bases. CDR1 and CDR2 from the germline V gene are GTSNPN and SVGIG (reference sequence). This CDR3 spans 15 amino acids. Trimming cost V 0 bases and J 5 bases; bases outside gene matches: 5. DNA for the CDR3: TGTGCCTGGAGTGTAACCCGGACAGGGACCGGGGAGCTGTTTTTT. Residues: CAWSVTRTGTGELFF.

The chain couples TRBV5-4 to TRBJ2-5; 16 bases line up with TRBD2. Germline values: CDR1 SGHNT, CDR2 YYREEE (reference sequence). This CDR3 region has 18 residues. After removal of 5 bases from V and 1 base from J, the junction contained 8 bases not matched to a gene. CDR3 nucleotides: TGTGCCAGCAGTTTACCGGGACTAGCGGGGGGGCTCCAAGAGACCCAGTACTTC. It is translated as CASSLPGLAGGLQETQYF.

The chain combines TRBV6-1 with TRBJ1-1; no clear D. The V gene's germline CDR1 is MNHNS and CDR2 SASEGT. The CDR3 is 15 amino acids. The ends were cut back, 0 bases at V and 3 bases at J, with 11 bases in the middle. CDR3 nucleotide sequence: TGTGCCAGCAGTGAAGCGCTCCTTCTACACACTGAAGCTTTCTTT. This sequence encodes CASSEALLLHTEAFF.